One and the same sample provided the 23 T cell receptor beta chains below, sequenced in a study of T cell responses to AZD1222 COVID-19 vaccine (dated by TCRdb to the early 2020s). The sample's time point, from its label and the paper: baseline before first vaccination. Libraries were built with the immunoSEQ multiplex PCR assay. Held by TCRdb, this immuneACCESS table contains in-frame sequences only and omits some clones. Under half of the omission traces to an unresolved V gene where checked; the cause of the rest is unknown. Present in this sample are 100,000 to 120,000 clones, roughly 87% of which were seen just once. Approximately 3.5% of the sample belongs to the ten largest clones. The material sequenced was peripheral blood, taken on day 0 of AZD1222 vaccination. The receptors originated from an adult in good health.

The J gene is TRBJ1-2, the V gene TRBV10-3; D unresolved. From germline, CDR1 is ENHRY and CDR2 SYGVKD. The V end lost 0 bases, the J end lost 2 bases, and 7 bases lay between the germline ends. The CDR3 extends over 14 amino acids. As DNA, the CDR3 is TGTGCCATCAGTGAGTCAGGAGCCAACTATGGCTACACCTTC. Its translation: CAISESGANYGYTF.

The J gene is TRBJ2-5, the V gene TRBV28; 8 bases align to TRBD1. CDR1 is MDHEN, CDR2 SYDVKM, per germline. V lost 5 bases, J lost 5 bases, and 10 bases stayed unmatched. The CDR3 spans 15 residues. CDR3 protein: CASSVQGVRGETQYF. CDR3 in DNA: TGTGCCAGCAGTGTACAGGGGGTGAGGGGCGAGACCCAGTACTTC.

The gene calls are TRBV7-2 and TRBJ2-3; the match to TRBD2 covers 7 bases. The germline gives CDR1 SGHTA, CDR2 FQGNSA. With 8 bases clipped from V and 6 bases from J, the junction kept 11 bases outside the gene matches. The CDR3 has 14 amino acids. The CDR3 DNA follows: TGTGCCAGCGCCGGCGTTGCGGGGGTTGATACGCAGTATTTT. The encoded protein is CASAGVAGVDTQYF.

V gene TRBV9 combines with J gene TRBJ2-5; D gene unclear. V dropped 2 bases and J dropped 4 bases, with 6 bases sitting between them. The V gene's germline CDR1 is SGDLS and CDR2 YYNGEE. The CDR3 is made up of 12 amino acids. As DNA, the CDR3 is TGTGCCAGCAGCGTGATCGGAGAGACCCAGTACTTC. Translated: CASSVIGETQYF.

This rearrangement joins TRBV30 to TRBJ1-6, with D possibly matching TRBD1 (6 bases). Trimming left V 3 bases short and J 7 bases short, with 10 bases between. CDR3 length: 13 amino acids. Germline V lookup: CDR1 GTSNPN, CDR2 SVGIG (reference sequence). This chain's CDR3 is CAWRGQGNSPLHF. Here the CDR3 DNA reads TGTGCCTGGAGGGGTCAGGGGAATTCACCCCTCCACTTT.

The rearrangement uses TRBV28 and TRBJ2-6, with no clear D. Trimming pared 10 bases from V and 1 base from J, leaving 14 bases between. Germline lookup yields CDR1 MDHEN and CDR2 SYDVKM. This CDR3 is 15 amino acids long. The CDR3: CATLRDVSGANVLTF. The CDR3 nucleotides are TGTGCCACCCTCCGTGATGTTTCTGGGGCCAACGTCCTGACTTTC.

J is TRBJ2-3 and V is TRBV24-1, with D possibly TRBD1 on 6 matching bases. Germline CDR1 and CDR2: KGHDR and SFDVKD. Trimming took off 5 bases at V and 5 bases at J, with 13 bases between the two ends. This CDR3 is 14 amino acids long. This chain's CDR3 is CATSGRGFGDTQYF. CDR3 nucleotide sequence: TGTGCCACCAGTGGCAGGGGTTTTGGAGATACGCAGTATTTT.

This clone has only a few counts. V is TRBV7-2 and J is TRBJ1-5, with 11 positions matching TRBD1. V was pared by 1 base and J by 7 bases, with 6 bases of the junction left unmatched. The V gene's germline CDR1 is SGHTA and CDR2 FQGNSA. The CDR3 has 16 amino acids. CDR3 residues: CASSLGTGGARQPQHF. The CDR3 DNA follows: TGTGCCAGCAGCTTAGGGACAGGGGGCGCGCGACAGCCCCAGCATTTT.

V gene TRBV28 combines with J gene TRBJ1-5, with 10 positions matching TRBD1. CDR3 length equals 15 residues. The V gene's germline CDR1 is MDHEN and CDR2 SYDVKM. Trimming at V came to 7 bases and at J to 6 bases, leaving 9 bases not matched to a gene. CDR3 in amino acids: CASTPGTGARQPQHF. The CDR3 DNA is TGTGCCAGCACCCCCGGGACAGGGGCGCGTCAGCCCCAGCATTTT.

This rearrangement joins TRBV7-9 to TRBJ1-1; 7 bases fit TRBD1. This CDR3 contains 15 residues. The germline gives CDR1 SEHNR, CDR2 FQNEAQ (reference sequence). J gave up 1 base and V 6 bases, and 8 bases lay outside the gene matches. CDR3 bases: TGTGCCAGCAGTCCGAGACAGGGACCGAACACTGAAGCTTTCTTT. Its translation: CASSPRQGPNTEAFF.

The chain employs TRBV11-2 and TRBJ2-7; TRBD1 matches 11 bases. Germline trimming cut 4 bases from V and 5 bases from J; bases unmatched to any gene: 1. Per the germline V gene, CDR1 is SGHAT and CDR2 is FQNNGV. This CDR3 spans 13 amino acids. For the CDR3, the DNA is TGTGCCAGCAGCTGGACAGGGGGCGACGAGCAGTACTTC. Amino acids: CASSWTGGDEQYF.

By frequency in the sample, this clone is medium-sized. The chain recombines TRBV2 with TRBJ1-2; no clear D gene. This CDR3 has 12 amino acids. The V gene lost 10 bases and the J gene lost 1 base, with 10 bases spanning the gap. CDR1 is SNHLY and CDR2 is FYNNEI in the germline V gene. As DNA, the CDR3 is TGTGCCATTTTTACAATTAACTATGGCTACACCTTC. Encoded protein: CAIFTINYGYTF.

This rearrangement joins TRBV11-2 to TRBJ2-7; D remains unclear. Deletions cut 4 bases from V and 2 bases from J, with 12 bases between. This CDR3 contains 14 residues. Germline values: CDR1 SGHAT, CDR2 FQNNGV. This CDR3 reads CASSSSPDTYEQYF. CDR3 DNA: TGTGCCAGCAGCTCCTCACCCGACACCTACGAGCAGTACTTC. The variable domain in full, with the rest retrieved from reference TRBV11-2 and TRBJ2-7, is EAGVAQSPRYKIIEKRQSVAFWCNPISGHATLYWYQQILGQGPKLLIQFQNNGVVDDSQLPKDRFSAERLKGVDSTLKIQPAKLEDSAVYLCASSSSPDTYEQYFGPGTRLTVT.

The rearrangement links TRBV6-6 to TRBJ2-1; 10 bases line up with TRBD1. With V trimmed by 4 bases and J by 4 bases, 4 bases remained unmatched. Per the germline V gene, CDR1 is MNHNY and CDR2 is SVGAGI (reference sequence). The CDR3 is 15 residues long. This CDR3 is CASSLDRGGYNEQFF. The CDR3, as DNA: TGTGCCAGCAGTTTGGACAGGGGGGGTTACAATGAGCAGTTCTTC.

This chain joins TRBV19 and TRBJ1-1; a weak D match, TRBD1 (5 bases). The CDR3 is 13 residues long. The V gene lost 10 bases and the J gene lost 3 bases, with 15 bases spanning the gap. The germline CDR1 and CDR2 sequences are LNHDA and SQIVND (reference sequence). CDR3 residues: CATGRGTDTEAFF. For the CDR3, the DNA is TGTGCCACCGGTCGGGGGACCGACACTGAAGCTTTCTTT.

The rearrangement joins TRBV19 to TRBJ1-4; D gene uncertain. The length of the CDR3 is 14 residues. CDR1 LNHDA and CDR2 SQIVND come from the germline V gene (reference sequence). V dropped 3 bases and J dropped 8 bases, with 13 bases sitting between them. The CDR3 nucleotides read TGTGCCAGTAGTATCGGGCCTGGGAGGGAAAAACTGTTTTTT. Its translation is CASSIGPGREKLFF.

This chain connects TRBV2 to TRBJ2-1; 9 bases are shared with TRBD1. Trimming at V came to 6 bases and at J to 6 bases, leaving 12 bases not matched to a gene. The CDR3 sequence is 16 residues long. CDR1 and CDR2 from the germline V gene are SNHLY and FYNNEI. The CDR3 DNA follows: TGTGCCAGCAGCCCCACTCCCGGGACAGGGACCAATGAGCAGTTCTTC. It codes for CASSPTPGTGTNEQFF.

The V gene is TRBV7-6, the J gene TRBJ2-5, with 9 positions matching TRBD2. CDR3 length equals 17 residues. Trimming removed 1 base from V and 2 bases from J; junction bases left unmatched: 8. Germline V lookup: CDR1 SGHVS, CDR2 FNYEAQ. The CDR3 DNA follows: TGTGCCAGCAGCTTAGGTCTTCAGCGGGGGGCACAAGAGACCCAGTACTTC. It yields the protein CASSLGLQRGAQETQYF.

This clone was seen only once. The chain combines TRBV6-6 with TRBJ1-6; no clear D gene. Trimming removed 5 bases at V and 9 bases at J, with 8 bases between. The germline CDR1 and CDR2 sequences are MNHNY and SVGAGI (reference sequence). The CDR3 loop spans 12 amino acids. CDR3 loop: CASSPGLSPLHF. In DNA form, the CDR3 reads TGTGCCAGCAGTCCTGGCCTTTCACCCCTCCACTTT.

The genes are TRBV28 and TRBJ2-1, with 9 bases identical to TRBD2. The CDR3 has 15 residues. J gave up 6 bases and V 2 bases, and 5 bases lay outside the gene matches. CDR1 and CDR2 (germline): MDHEN, SYDVKM. The CDR3 protein is CASSLLAGQGNEQFF. The CDR3 DNA sequence: TGTGCCAGCAGTTTACTAGCGGGACAAGGCAATGAGCAGTTCTTC.

The V gene is TRBV19, the J gene TRBJ1-4; 7 nucleotides agree with TRBD1. Unmatched junction bases numbered 4, after V lost 6 bases and J lost 3 bases. CDR1 is LNHDA and CDR2 is SQIVND in the germline V gene (reference sequence). This CDR3 region has 14 residues. The DNA of the CDR3 is TGTGCCAGTAGGGGCGGGACAGCTAATGAAAAACTGTTTTTT. Translating gives CASRGGTANEKLFF.

The genes are TRBV29-1 and TRBJ2-1; D might be TRBD2 (6 bases). Germline V lookup: CDR1 SQVTM, CDR2 ANQGSEA. Deletions cut 7 bases from V and 0 bases from J, with 19 bases between. CDR3 length: 16 residues. The CDR3 nucleotides read TGCAGCGGTACGGGAGCTAACCGAAACTCCTACAATGAGCAGTTCTTC. As protein: CSGTGANRNSYNEQFF.

The chain carries TRBV19 and TRBJ1-1; tentatively, D is TRBD1 (6 bases). Germline loops: CDR1 LNHDA, CDR2 SQIVND (reference sequence). V shed 1 base and J shed 4 bases, with 13 bases lying between them. The CDR3 spans 15 residues. CDR3 loop: CASSIGGGGGTEAFF. The CDR3 nucleotides read TGTGCCAGTAGTATAGGCGGGGGCGGAGGCACTGAAGCTTTCTTT.